This TCR beta chain was sequenced for a study of blood T cell repertoires in COVID-19. Study-wide context: Samples taken during acute and convalescent COVID-19 were collected in the United States, Italy and Spain.

Clones were sequenced by immunoSEQ multiplex PCR, and TCRdb holds only the in-frame ones, with some missing. The sample contains some 380,000 clones, roughly 90% of which appear only once. Deletions cut 6 bases from V and 4 bases from J, with 9 bases between. The germline V gene has CDR1 MNHEY and CDR2 SVGAGI. The CDR3 contains 12 residues. The chain combines TRBV6-5 with TRBJ1-2; TRBD1 is a possible D gene (6 bases). The TCR originated in a woman aged 40 to 49 with acute COVID-19. Sequences were obtained from PBMCs or T cells enriched from blood (not recorded which). The chain's CDR3 is CASRQGAYGYTF. In DNA form, the CDR3 reads TGTGCCAGCAGACAGGGAGCCTATGGCTACACCTTC.